The 10 T cell receptor beta chains in this list originate from one sample, sequenced in a study of neurological immune-mediated disorders (dated by TCRdb to the late 2010s). The time point label for this specimen denotes: longitudinal time-point 2. Library construction relied on 5' RACE. Reads for this sample came from an Illumina HiSeq 2500. TCRdb cleaned the public reads at Q25 with fastp, built clones with MiXCR and kept in-frame beta chains. Every distinct CDR3 protein forms one entry, paired with its most common genes and DNA. The sample table records some 49,000 distinct CDR3 sequences; around 14% of these occur just once. In total, the top ten clones hold 3.5% to 5% of the sample. Sequencing used PBMCs. All receptors come from a male donor with HTLV-1-associated myelopathy (HAM/TSP).

At least ten counts were recorded for this clonotype. The rearrangement uses TRBV20-1 and TRBJ2-1, with no clear D. V lost 3 bases to trimming and J lost 5 bases, with 14 bases between them. The CDR3 totals 14 residues. Per germline, CDR1 DFQATT and CDR2 SNEGSKA (reference sequence). The CDR3 coding sequence is TGCAGTGCTAGGCCACCCGGGCTGCACAATGAGCAGTTCTTC. It encodes CSARPPGLHNEQFF.

This clonotype was recorded at least ten times. The genes are TRBV29-1 and TRBJ2-7; unclear D gene. In germline, CDR1 is SQVTM, CDR2 ANQGSEA. V gave up 4 bases and J gave up 1 base, with 5 bases separating them. The CDR3 sequence is 11 residues long. As DNA, the CDR3 is TGCAGCGTTGGCACTTCCTACGAGCAGTACTTC. Translated, it gives CSVGTSYEQYF.

To note about this clonotype: The junction departs from germline at one end; a sequencing error may be responsible. This chain uses TRBV7-6 with TRBJ2-3, with D tentatively TRBD2 (6 bases). This CDR3 region has 14 residues. Germline V gives CDR1 SGHVS, CDR2 FNYEAQ. The CDR3 coding sequence is TGTGCCATCAGCCGGCCTGGGGGGACAGATACGCAGTATTTT. Encoded protein: CAISRPGGTDTQYF.

At least ten counts were recorded for this clonotype. The chain joins TRBV12-3 or TRBV12-4 to TRBJ1-2; TRBD1 agrees at 8 bases. Losses at the gene ends were 6 bases for V and 4 bases for J; bases not matched to a gene: 7. The CDR3 runs 14 residues. This CDR3 is CASRRGQGGYGYTF. The CDR3 DNA reads TGTGCCAGCAGACGAGGACAGGGAGGCTATGGCTACACCTTC.

In this sample, this clonotype turned up many times. The chain uses TRBV4-3 and TRBJ2-7; 8 bases match TRBD2. CDR1 and CDR2 (germline): LGHNA, YSLEER. The CDR3 is 18 amino acids. V lost 1 base to trimming and J lost 1 base; unmatched junction nucleotides: 12. The CDR3 is CASSQGGGGGPISYEQYF. CDR3 in DNA: TGCGCCAGCAGCCAAGGCGGGGGCGGGGGGCCCATTTCCTACGAGCAGTACTTC.

Many counts were recorded for this clonotype. V is TRBV29-1 and J is TRBJ2-7; D might be TRBD1 (5 bases). Deletions cut 2 bases from V and 6 bases from J, with 11 bases between. Germline CDR1 SQVTM, CDR2 ANQGSEA. This CDR3 is 12 amino acids long. CDR3 DNA sequence: TGCAGCGTTGAAACCAGGGCGGTCGAGCAGTACTTC. Protein sequence: CSVETRAVEQYF.

This clonotype showed up many times. This sequence joins TRBV5-1 and TRBJ2-5; 7 nucleotides align to TRBD1. V was pared by 3 bases and J by 2 bases, with 7 bases of the junction left unmatched. Germline V CDR1 and CDR2: SGHRS, YFSETQ. The CDR3 runs to 15 residues. This chain's CDR3 is CASSWGQITQETQYF. CDR3 DNA: TGCGCCAGCAGCTGGGGACAGATAACACAAGAGACCCAGTACTTC.

This clonotype appeared many times. The gene calls are TRBV20-1 and TRBJ1-5, with D possibly matching TRBD1 (6 bases). The germline gives CDR1 DFQATT, CDR2 SNEGSKA (reference sequence). The germline V and J ends were trimmed by 2 bases and 7 bases, with 12 bases remaining between them. CDR3 length equals 13 residues. The CDR3, as DNA: TGCAGTGCTAGACGAACCAGGGGCCAGCCCCAGCATTTT. It is translated as CSARRTRGQPQHF.

This clonotype was picked up many times. This rearrangement joins TRBV9 to TRBJ1-6; D might be TRBD1 (6 bases). The V end lost 0 bases, the J end lost 5 bases, and 9 bases lay between the germline ends. Germline CDR1 reads SGDLS; CDR2 reads YYNGEE. The CDR3 has 15 residues. The CDR3 loop is CASSVVPGDNSPLHF. CDR3 DNA sequence: TGTGCCAGCAGCGTAGTCCCAGGGGATAATTCACCCCTCCACTTT.

This clonotype was counted ten times or more. The chain recombines TRBV7-9 with TRBJ2-2, with unresolved D. The length of the CDR3 is 14 residues. Trimming left V 1 base short and J 9 bases short, with 12 bases between. Looked up from germline, CDR1 is SEHNR and CDR2 is FQNEAQ (reference sequence). The DNA for the CDR3 is TGTGCCAGCAGCTTAGGATCTGAGTACAGGGAGCTGTTTTTT. Translating it yields CASSLGSEYRELFF.